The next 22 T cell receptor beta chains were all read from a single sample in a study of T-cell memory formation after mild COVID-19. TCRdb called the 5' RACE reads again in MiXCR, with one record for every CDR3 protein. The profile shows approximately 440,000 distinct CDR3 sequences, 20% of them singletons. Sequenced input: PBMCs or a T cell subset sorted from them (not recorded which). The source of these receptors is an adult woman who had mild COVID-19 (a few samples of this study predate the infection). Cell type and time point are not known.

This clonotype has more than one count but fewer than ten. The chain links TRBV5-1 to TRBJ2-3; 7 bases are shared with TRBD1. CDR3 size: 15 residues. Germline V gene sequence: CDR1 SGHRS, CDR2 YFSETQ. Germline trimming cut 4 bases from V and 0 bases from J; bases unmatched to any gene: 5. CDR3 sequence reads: CASSPGQTSTDTQYF. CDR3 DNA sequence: TGCGCCAGCAGCCCGGGACAGACTAGCACAGATACGCAGTATTTT.

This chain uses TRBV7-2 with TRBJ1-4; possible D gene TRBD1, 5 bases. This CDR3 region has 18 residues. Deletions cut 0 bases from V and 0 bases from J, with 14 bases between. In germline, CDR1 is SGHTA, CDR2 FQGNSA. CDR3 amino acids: CASSLAQGPVATNEKLFF. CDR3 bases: TGTGCCAGCAGCTTAGCGCAGGGCCCAGTTGCAACTAATGAAAAACTGTTTTTT.

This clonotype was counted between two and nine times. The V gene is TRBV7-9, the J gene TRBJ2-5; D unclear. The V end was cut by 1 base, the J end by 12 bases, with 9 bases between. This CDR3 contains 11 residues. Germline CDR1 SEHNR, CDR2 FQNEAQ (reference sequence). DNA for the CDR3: TGTGCCAGCAGCTTAGGCCCAGATGAGTACTTC. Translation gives CASSLGPDEYF.

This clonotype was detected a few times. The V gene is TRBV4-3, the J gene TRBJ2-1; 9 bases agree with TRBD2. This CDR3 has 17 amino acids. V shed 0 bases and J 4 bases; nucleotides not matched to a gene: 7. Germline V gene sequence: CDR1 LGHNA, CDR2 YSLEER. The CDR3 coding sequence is TGCGCCAGCAGCCAAGATCCACCGGGACTAGCTTACAATGAGCAGTTCTTC. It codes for CASSQDPPGLAYNEQFF.

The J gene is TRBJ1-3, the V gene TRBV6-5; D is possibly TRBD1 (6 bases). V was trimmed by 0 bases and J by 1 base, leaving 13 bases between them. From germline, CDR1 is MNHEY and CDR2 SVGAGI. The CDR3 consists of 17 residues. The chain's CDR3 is CASSYSGSRGSGNTIYF. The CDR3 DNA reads TGTGCCAGCAGTTACTCGGGGTCTAGGGGGTCTGGAAACACCATATATTTT.

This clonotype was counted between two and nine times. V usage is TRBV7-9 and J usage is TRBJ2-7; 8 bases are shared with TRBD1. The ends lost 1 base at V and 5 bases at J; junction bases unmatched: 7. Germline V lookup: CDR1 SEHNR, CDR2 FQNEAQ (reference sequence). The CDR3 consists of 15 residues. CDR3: CASSLEAGGIHEQYF. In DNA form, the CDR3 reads TGTGCCAGCAGCTTAGAGGCAGGGGGCATCCACGAGCAGTACTTC.

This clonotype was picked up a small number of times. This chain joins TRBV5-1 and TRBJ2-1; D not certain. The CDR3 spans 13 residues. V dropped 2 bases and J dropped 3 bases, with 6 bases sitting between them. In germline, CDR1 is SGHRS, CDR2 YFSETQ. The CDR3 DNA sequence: TGCGCCAGCAGCTTATTCGACTACAATGAGCAGTTCTTC. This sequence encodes CASSLFDYNEQFF.

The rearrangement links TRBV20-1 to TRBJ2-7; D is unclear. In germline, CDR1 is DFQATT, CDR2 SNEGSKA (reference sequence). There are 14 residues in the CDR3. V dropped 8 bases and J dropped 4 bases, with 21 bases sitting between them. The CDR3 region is CSTPRVGGSYEQYF. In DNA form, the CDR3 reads TGCAGTACCCCCCGTGTAGGCGGTTCGTACGAGCAGTACTTC.

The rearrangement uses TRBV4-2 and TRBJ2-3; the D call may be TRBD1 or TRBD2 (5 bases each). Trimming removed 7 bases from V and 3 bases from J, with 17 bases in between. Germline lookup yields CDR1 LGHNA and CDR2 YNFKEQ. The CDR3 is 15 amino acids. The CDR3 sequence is CASTPSWGKTDTQYF. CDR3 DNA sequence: TGTGCCAGCACCCCCAGTTGGGGGAAAACAGATACGCAGTATTTT.

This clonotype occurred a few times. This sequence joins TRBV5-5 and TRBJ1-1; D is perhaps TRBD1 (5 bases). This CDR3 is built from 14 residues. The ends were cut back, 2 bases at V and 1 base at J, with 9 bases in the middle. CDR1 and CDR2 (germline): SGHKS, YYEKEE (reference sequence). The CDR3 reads CASSLQRGNTEAFF. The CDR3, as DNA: TGTGCCAGCAGCTTACAGAGGGGGAACACTGAAGCTTTCTTT.

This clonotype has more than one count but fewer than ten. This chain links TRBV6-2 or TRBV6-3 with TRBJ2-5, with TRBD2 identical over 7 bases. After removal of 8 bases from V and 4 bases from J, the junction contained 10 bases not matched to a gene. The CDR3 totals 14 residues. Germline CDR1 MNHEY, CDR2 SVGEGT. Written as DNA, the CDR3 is TGTGCCAGCGGATCAAGCGGGACGGCAGAGACCCAGTACTTC. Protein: CASGSSGTAETQYF.

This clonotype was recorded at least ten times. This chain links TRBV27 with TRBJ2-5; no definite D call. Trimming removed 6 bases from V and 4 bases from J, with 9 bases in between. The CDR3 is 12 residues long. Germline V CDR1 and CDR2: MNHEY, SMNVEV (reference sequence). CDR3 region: CASSLSGETQYF. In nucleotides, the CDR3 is TGTGCCAGCAGCCTTAGTGGAGAGACCCAGTACTTC.

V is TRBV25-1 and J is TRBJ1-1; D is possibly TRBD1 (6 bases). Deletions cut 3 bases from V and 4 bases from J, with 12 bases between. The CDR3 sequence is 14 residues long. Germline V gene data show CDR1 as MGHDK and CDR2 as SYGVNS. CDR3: CASSETGGPTEAFF. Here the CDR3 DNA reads TGTGCCAGCAGTGAGACGGGGGGGCCCACTGAAGCTTTCTTT.

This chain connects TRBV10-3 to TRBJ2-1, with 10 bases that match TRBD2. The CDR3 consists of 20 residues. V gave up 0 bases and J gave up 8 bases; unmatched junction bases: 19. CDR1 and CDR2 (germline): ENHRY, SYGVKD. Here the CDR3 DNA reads TGTGCCATCAGTGAGTCGGACCCCCGGTTAGCGGGAGGTCGGCCCCATGAGCAGTTCTTC. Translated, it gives CAISESDPRLAGGRPHEQFF.

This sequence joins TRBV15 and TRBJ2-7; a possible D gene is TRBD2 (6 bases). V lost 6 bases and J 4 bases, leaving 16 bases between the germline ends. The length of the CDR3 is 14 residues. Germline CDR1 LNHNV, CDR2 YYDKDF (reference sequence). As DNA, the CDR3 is TGTGCCACCAGGGAGGGGTTCTCGGGTTACGAGCAGTACTTC. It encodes CATREGFSGYEQYF.

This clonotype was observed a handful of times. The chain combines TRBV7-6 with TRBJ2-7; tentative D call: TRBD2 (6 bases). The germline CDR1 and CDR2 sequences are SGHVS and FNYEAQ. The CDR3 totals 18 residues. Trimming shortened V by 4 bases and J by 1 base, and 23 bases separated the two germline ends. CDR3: CASSSTPGLPTVSYEQYF. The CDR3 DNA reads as TGTGCCAGCAGCTCAACCCCGGGACTGCCGACCGTTTCCTACGAGCAGTACTTC.

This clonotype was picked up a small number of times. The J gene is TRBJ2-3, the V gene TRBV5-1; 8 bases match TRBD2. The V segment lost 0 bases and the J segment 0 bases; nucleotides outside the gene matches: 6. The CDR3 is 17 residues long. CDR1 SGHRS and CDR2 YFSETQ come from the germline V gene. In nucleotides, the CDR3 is TGCGCCAGCAGCTTGGAAGTCCCTAGCGGGAGCACAGATACGCAGTATTTT. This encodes CASSLEVPSGSTDTQYF.

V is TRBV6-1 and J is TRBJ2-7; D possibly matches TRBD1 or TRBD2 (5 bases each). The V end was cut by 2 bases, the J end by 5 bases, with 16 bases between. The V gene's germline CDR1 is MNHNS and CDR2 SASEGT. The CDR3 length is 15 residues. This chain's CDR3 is CASSEIHLWGNEQYF. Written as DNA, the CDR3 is TGTGCCAGCAGTGAAATCCACCTATGGGGGAACGAGCAGTACTTC.

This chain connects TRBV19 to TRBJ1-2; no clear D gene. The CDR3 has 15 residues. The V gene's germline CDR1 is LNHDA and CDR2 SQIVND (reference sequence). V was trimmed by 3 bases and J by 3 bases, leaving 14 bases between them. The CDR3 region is CASSIMGFGDYGYTF. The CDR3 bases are TGTGCCAGTAGTATTATGGGGTTCGGGGACTATGGCTACACCTTC.

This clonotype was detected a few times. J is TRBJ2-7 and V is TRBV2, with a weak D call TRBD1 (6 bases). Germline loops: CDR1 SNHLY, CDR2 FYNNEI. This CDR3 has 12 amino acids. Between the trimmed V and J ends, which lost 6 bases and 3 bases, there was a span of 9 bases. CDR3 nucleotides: TGTGCCAGCAGGGAACAGGGCTACGAGCAGTACTTC. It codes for CASREQGYEQYF. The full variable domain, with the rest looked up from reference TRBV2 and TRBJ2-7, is EPEVTQTPSHQVTQMGQEVILRCVPISNHLYFYWYRQILGQKVEFLVSFYNNEISEKSEIFDDQFSVERPDGSNFTLKIRSTKLEDSAMYFCASREQGYEQYFGPGTRLTVT.

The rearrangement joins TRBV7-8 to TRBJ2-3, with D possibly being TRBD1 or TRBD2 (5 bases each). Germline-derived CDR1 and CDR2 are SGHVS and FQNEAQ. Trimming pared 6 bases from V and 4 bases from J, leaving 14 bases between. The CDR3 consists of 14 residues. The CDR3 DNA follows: TGTGCCAGCAGTGCGGGCGTGGGGGCAGATACGCAGTATTTT. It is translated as CASSAGVGADTQYF. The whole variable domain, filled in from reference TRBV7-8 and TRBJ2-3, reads GAGVSQSPRYKVAKRGQDVALRCDPISGHVSLFWYQQALGQGPEFLTYFQNEAQLDKSGLPSDRFFAERPEGSVSTLKIQRTQQEDSAVYLCASSAGVGADTQYFGPGTRLTVL.

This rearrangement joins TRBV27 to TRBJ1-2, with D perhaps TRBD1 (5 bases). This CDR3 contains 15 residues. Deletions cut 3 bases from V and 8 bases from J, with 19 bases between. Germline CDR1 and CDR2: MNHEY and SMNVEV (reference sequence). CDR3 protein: CASSFTGQGVNGYTF. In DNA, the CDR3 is TGTGCCAGCAGTTTTACGGGTCAGGGCGTTAACGGCTACACCTTC.